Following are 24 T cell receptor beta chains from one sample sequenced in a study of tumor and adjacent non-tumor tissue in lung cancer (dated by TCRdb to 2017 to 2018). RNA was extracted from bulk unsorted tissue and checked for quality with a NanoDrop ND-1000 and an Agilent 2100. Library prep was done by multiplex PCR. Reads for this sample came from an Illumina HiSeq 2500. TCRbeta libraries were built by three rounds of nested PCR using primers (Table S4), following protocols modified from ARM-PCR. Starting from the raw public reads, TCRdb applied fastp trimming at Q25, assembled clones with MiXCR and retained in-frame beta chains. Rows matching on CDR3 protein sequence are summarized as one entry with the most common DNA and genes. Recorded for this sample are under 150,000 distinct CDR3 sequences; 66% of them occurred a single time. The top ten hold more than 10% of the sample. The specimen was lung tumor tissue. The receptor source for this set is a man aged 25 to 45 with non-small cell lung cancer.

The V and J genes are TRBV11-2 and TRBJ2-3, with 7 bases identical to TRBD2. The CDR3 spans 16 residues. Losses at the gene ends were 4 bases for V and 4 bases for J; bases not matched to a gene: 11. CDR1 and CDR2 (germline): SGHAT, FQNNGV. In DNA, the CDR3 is TGTGCCAGCAGCTCCGGGGAGGGGAGGCGGTCAGATACGCAGTATTTT. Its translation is CASSSGEGRRSDTQYF. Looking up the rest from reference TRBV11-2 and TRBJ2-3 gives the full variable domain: EAGVAQSPRYKIIEKRQSVAFWCNPISGHATLYWYQQILGQGPKLLIQFQNNGVVDDSQLPKDRFSAERLKGVDSTLKIQPAKLEDSAVYLCASSSGEGRRSDTQYFGPGTRLTVL.

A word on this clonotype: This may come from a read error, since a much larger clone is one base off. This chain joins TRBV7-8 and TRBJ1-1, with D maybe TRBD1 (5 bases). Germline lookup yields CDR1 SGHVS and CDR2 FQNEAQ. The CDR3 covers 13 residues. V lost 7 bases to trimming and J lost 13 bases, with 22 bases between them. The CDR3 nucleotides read TGTGCCAGCACCCACCCCGCGACAGTTAAAGTTTTCTTT. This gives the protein CASTHPATVKVFF.

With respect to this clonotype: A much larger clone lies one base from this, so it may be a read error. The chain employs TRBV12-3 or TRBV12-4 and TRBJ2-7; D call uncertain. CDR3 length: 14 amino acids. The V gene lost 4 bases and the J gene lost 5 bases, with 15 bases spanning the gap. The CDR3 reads CASSSDDSTDEQYF. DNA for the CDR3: TGTGCCAGCAGTTCAGATGATAGTACCGACGAGCAGTACTTC.

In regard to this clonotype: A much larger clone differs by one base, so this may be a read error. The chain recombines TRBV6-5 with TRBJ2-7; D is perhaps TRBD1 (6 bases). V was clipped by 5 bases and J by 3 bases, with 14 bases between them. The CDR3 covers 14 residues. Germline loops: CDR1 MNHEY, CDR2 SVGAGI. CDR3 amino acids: CASSLKGGSYEQYF. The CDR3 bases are TGTGCCAGCAGTCTTAAAGGGGGAAGCTACGAGCAGTACTTC.

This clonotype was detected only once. The CDR3 DNA reads as TGTGCCAGCAGCTTAGCGGGACTGCAGTATTTT. Residues: CASSLAGLQYF. The chain combines TRBV7-2 with TRBJ2-3; a possible D gene is TRBD2 (6 bases). Germline loops: CDR1 SGHTA, CDR2 FQGNSA. Trimming cost V 0 bases and J 11 bases, with 6 bases left between them. The CDR3 is 11 residues long.

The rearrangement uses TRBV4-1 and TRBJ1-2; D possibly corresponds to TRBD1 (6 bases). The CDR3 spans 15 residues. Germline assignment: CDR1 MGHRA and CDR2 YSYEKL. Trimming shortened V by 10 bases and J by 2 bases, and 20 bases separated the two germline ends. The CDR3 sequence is CAICQVGQPNYGYTF. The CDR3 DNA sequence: TGCGCCATCTGCCAAGTTGGACAGCCGAACTATGGCTACACCTTC.

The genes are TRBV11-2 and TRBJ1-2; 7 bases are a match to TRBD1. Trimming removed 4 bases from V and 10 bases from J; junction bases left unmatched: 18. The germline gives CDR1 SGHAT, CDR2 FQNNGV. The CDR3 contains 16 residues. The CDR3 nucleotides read TGTGCCAGCAGCTCCCCCCATAGTGGACAGGTCGATGACTACACCTTC. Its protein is CASSSPHSGQVDDYTF.

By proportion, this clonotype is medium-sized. The DNA of the CDR3 is TGCAGCGTTGAAGGGACAGTATACAATGAGCAGTTCTTC. Protein sequence: CSVEGTVYNEQFF. The chain is built from TRBV29-1 and TRBJ2-1; D is possibly TRBD1 (6 bases). V shed 1 base and J shed 4 bases, with 8 bases lying between them. This CDR3 spans 13 amino acids. Germline V gene lookup returns CDR1 SQVTM and CDR2 ANQGSEA.

CDR3 loop: CATSDWTSGRGADTQYF. In nucleotides, the CDR3 is TGTGCCACCAGTGATTGGACTAGCGGGAGAGGGGCAGATACGCAGTATTTT. The chain employs TRBV24-1 and TRBJ2-3, with TRBD2 identical over 13 bases. The CDR3 has 17 residues. V gave up 2 bases and J gave up 4 bases; unmatched junction bases: 5. Germline V lookup: CDR1 KGHDR, CDR2 SFDVKD.

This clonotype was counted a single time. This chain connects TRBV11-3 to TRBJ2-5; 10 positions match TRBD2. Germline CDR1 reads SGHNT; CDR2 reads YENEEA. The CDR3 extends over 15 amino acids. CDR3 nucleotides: TGTCTCAGCAGCTTAGAAGCGGGAGGGCAAGAGACACAATACTTC. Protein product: CLSSLEAGGQETQYF.

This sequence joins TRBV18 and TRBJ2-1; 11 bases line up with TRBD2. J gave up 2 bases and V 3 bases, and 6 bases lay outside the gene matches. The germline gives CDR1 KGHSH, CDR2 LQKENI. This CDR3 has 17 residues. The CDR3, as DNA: TGTGCCAGCTCACCCGTTAGCGGGGGGGCCGCCTACAATGAGCAGTTCTTC. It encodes CASSPVSGGAAYNEQFF.

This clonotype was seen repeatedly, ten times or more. CDR3 sequence: CASSPGTGSGYTF. CDR3 nucleotide sequence: TGTGCCAGCAGCCCCGGGACAGGGAGTGGCTACACCTTC. The chain links TRBV6-6 to TRBJ1-2, with 9 nucleotides matching TRBD1. Trimming removed 6 bases from V and 7 bases from J; junction bases left unmatched: 6. The CDR3 contains 13 residues. Germline CDR1 and CDR2: MNHNY and SVGAGI (reference sequence).

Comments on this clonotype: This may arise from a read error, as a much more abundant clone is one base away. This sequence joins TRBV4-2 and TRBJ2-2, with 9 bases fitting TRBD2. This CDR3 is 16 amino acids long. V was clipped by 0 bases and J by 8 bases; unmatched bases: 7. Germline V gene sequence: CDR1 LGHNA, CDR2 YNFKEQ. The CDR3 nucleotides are TGTGCCAGCAGCCAAGAATTAGCGGGAGTTACGGGGGAGCTGTTTTTT. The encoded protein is CASSQELAGVTGELFF.

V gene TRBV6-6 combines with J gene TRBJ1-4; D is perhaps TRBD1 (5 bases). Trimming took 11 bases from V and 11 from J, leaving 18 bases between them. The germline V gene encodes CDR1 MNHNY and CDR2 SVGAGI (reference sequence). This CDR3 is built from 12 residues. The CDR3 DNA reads TGTGCCGATCATGGGGCCGACGGGAAACTGTTTTTT. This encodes CADHGADGKLFF.

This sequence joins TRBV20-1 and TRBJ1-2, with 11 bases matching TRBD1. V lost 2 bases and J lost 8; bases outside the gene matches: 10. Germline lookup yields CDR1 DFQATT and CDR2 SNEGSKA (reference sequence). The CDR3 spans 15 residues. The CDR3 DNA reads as TGCAGTGCTAGATGTCAGGGACAGGGGGATCTGGGCTACACCTTC. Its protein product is CSARCQGQGDLGYTF.

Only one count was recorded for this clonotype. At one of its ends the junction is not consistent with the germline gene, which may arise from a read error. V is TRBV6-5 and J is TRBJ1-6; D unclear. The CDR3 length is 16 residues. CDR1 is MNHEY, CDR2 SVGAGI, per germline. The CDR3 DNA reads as TGTGCCAGTAGTTACGCCTCTTCCGGGAATAATTCACCACTCCTCTTT. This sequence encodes CASSYASSGNNSPLLF.

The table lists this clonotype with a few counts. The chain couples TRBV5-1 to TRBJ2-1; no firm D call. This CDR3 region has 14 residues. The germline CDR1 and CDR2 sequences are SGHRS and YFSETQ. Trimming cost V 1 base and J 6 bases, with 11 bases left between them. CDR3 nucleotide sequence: TGCGCCAGCAGCTTGTATTCACCTTCCAATGAGCAGTTCTTC. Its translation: CASSLYSPSNEQFF.

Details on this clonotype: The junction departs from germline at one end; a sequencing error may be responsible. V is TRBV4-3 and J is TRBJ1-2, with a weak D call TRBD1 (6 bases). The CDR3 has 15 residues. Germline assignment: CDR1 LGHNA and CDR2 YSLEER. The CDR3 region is CASSQGRGRGYGYTF. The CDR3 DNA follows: TGCGCCAGCAGCCAAGGACGGGGGCGCGGCTATGGCTACACATTC.

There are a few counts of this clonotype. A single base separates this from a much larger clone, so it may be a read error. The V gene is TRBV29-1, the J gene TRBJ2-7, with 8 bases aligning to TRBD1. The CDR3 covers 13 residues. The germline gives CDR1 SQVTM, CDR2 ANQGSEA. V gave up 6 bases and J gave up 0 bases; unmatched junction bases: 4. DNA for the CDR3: TGCAGCGTCCGGGACAGGAACTCCTACGAGCAGTACTTC. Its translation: CSVRDRNSYEQYF.

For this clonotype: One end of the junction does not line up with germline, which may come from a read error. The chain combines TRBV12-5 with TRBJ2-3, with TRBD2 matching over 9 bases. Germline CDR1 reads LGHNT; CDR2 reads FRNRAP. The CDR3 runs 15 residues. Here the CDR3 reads CTSGGGGAGFVTQYF. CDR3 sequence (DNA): TGTACTAGTGGTGGCGGGGGGGCTGGTTTTGTTACGCAGTATTTT.

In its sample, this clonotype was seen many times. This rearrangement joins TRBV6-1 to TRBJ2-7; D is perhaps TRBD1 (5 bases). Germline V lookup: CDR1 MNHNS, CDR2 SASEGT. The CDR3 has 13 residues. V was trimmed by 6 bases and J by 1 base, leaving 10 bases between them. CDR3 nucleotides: TGTGCCAGCAGCAGGGTGGGATCCTACGAGCAGTACTTC. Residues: CASSRVGSYEQYF.

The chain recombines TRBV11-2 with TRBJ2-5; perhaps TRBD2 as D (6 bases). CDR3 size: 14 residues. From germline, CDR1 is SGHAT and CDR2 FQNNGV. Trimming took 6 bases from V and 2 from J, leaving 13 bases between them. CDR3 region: CASSLCGTQETQYF. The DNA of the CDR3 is TGTGCCAGCAGTTTATGTGGGACTCAAGAGACCCAGTACTTC.

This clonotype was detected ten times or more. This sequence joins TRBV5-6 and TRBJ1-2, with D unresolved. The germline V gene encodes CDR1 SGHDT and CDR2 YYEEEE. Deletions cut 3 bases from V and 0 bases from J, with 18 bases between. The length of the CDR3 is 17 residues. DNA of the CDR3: TGTGCCAGCAGCTGGTATGGTCCGGCATCTTCTAACTATGGCTACACCTTC. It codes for CASSWYGPASSNYGYTF. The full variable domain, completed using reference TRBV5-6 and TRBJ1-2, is DAGVTQSPTHLIKTRGQQVTLRCSPKSGHDTVSWYQQALGQGPQFIFQYYEEEERQRGNFPDRFSGHQFPNYSSELNVNALLLGDSALYLCASSWYGPASSNYGYTFGSGTRLTVV.

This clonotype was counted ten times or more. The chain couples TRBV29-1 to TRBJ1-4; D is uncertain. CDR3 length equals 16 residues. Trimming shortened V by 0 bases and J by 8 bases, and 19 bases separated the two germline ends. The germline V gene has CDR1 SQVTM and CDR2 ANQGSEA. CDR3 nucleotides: TGCAGCGTTGAAGATCTCGGACGGAGTGCAAGGGAAAAACTGTTTTTT. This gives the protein CSVEDLGRSAREKLFF.